This is a list of T cell receptor beta chains from one sample in a study of T cell responses to AZD1222 COVID-19 vaccine. Only in-frame clones appear in the TCRdb table, and some are missing; sequencing was by immunoSEQ multiplex PCR. The sample has 70,000 to 90,000 clones; around 86% are singletons. The source was peripheral blood, collected on day 0 of AZD1222 vaccination. The source of these receptors is an adult in good health. Each CDR3 is given with its conserved first and last residue. Fields, in order: CDR3 protein, CDR3 DNA, D gene, V gene, clone size, J gene. A D gene is named only where the DNA matches it firmly. Part of the rows lack a size; the others show once, few, many or a class for expanded clones.

CASTPVYGAVFSGNTIYF TGTGCCAGTACTCCAGTATACGGCGCAGTTTTCTCTGGAAACACCATATATTTT - TRBV19 - TRBJ1-3
CAWSLGGTGWSYEQYF TGTGCCTGGAGTCTGGGAGGGACAGGGTGGTCCTACGAGCAGTACTTC TRBD1 TRBV30 - TRBJ2-7
CASSPSPLSGNTIYF TGTGCCAGCTCACCAAGTCCGCTATCTGGAAACACCATATATTTT - TRBV18 once TRBJ1-3
CASGLEGYGYTF TGTGCTAGTGGTTTGGAGGGCTATGGCTACACCTTC - TRBV12-5 - TRBJ1-2
CASSLAGTSGWAGSLHEQYF TGTGCCAGCAGCTTAGCCGGGACTAGCGGGTGGGCCGGATCGCTGCACGAGCAGTACTTC TRBD2 TRBV7-2 - TRBJ2-7
CASSPGEGMSGYTF TGTGCCAGCAGCCCGGGGGAGGGTATGAGTGGCTACACCTTC - TRBV3-1/TRBV3-2 - TRBJ1-2
CASSLIGSGRGDNEQFF TGCGCCAGCAGCCTTATTGGAAGCGGGAGGGGAGACAATGAGCAGTTCTTC TRBD2 TRBV4-1 - TRBJ2-1
CASNPSSQGGYEQYF TGCGCCAGCAATCCCTCCAGCCAGGGGGGATACGAGCAGTACTTC - TRBV4-1 - TRBJ2-7
CASSPEDPPEQFF TGTGCCAGCAGCCCCGAGGACCCCCCTGAGCAGTTCTTC - TRBV28 - TRBJ2-1
CASSSTGGGNQPQHF TGTGCCAGCAGCTCCACGGGAGGCGGCAATCAGCCCCAGCATTTT - TRBV7-9 few TRBJ1-5
CASSPGQGATEAFF TGTGCCAGCTCACCCGGACAGGGGGCGACTGAAGCTTTCTTT TRBD1 TRBV18 - TRBJ1-1
CASNPAGQGANYGYTF TGCGCCAGCAACCCGGCTGGACAGGGGGCTAACTATGGCTACACCTTC TRBD1 TRBV5-1 - TRBJ1-2
CAWRGPGAPTEAFF TGTGCCTGGCGTGGCCCCGGGGCCCCCACTGAAGCTTTCTTT - TRBV30 - TRBJ1-1
CASSFAGSPEAFF TGTGCCAGCAGTTTTGCAGGGAGTCCTGAAGCTTTCTTT - TRBV12-3/TRBV12-4 - TRBJ1-1
CASSQVLSSYNEQFF TGTGCCAGCAGCCAAGTTCTCAGCTCCTACAATGAGCAGTTCTTC - TRBV14 once TRBJ2-1
CASSLNAGATNEKLFF TGCGCCAGCAGCCTAAACGCAGGGGCAACTAATGAAAAACTGTTTTTT - TRBV5-1 - TRBJ1-4
CAISRTGTEAFF TGTGCCATCAGCCGGACAGGGACTGAAGCTTTCTTT TRBD1 TRBV10-3 - TRBJ1-1
CASSYSPGGWGYTF TGTGCCAGCAGTTACTCACCAGGGGGCTGGGGCTACACCTTC TRBD1 TRBV6-5 - TRBJ1-2
CATSTGEESGELFF TGTGCCACCTCCACAGGGGAGGAGTCCGGGGAGCTGTTTTTT - TRBV25-1 - TRBJ2-2
CATGFRIETQYF TGTGCCACCGGATTCCGGATAGAGACCCAGTACTTC - TRBV15 - TRBJ2-5
CSASPGTGPSYEQYF TGCAGTGCTAGTCCCGGGACAGGCCCTTCCTACGAGCAGTACTTC TRBD1 TRBV20-1 - TRBJ2-7
CASSLRRDTYNEQFF TGTGCCAGCAGTTTAAGAAGAGACACTTACAATGAGCAGTTCTTC - TRBV27 - TRBJ2-1
CASSGGGSSYNEQFF TGTGCCAGCAGTGGAGGGGGGAGCTCCTACAATGAGCAGTTCTTC - TRBV2 - TRBJ2-1
CASSRGLAGGEQFF TGCGCCAGCAGCCGGGGCCTAGCGGGGGGTGAGCAGTTCTTC TRBD2 TRBV5-1 - TRBJ2-1
CAWSAVGGQPQHF TGTGCCTGGAGTGCTGTTGGGGGGCAGCCCCAGCATTTT - TRBV30 - TRBJ1-5
CASSAQSGTEAFF TGTGCCAGCAGTGCACAGTCAGGCACTGAAGCTTTCTTT - TRBV2 - TRBJ1-1
CASSLWLAGTSNEQFF TGTGCCAGCAGTTTATGGTTAGCGGGAACGTCCAATGAGCAGTTCTTC TRBD2 TRBV27 - TRBJ2-1
CASKRWVLYEQYF TGTGCCAGCAAAAGGTGGGTGCTCTACGAGCAGTACTTC - TRBV5-6 - TRBJ2-7
CATSKGANYGYTF TGTGCCACCAGCAAGGGGGCTAACTATGGCTACACCTTC - TRBV15 - TRBJ1-2
CATTGGVINEKLFF TGTGCTACAACAGGCGGGGTTATAAATGAAAAACTGTTTTTT - TRBV15 - TRBJ1-4
CSASTLAAYEQYF TGCAGTGCTAGTACACTAGCGGCCTACGAGCAGTACTTC TRBD2 TRBV20-1 once TRBJ2-7
CASSVRRASANEKLFF TGTGCCAGCAGTGTGCGTCGGGCCAGCGCTAATGAAAAACTGTTTTTT - TRBV6-1 - TRBJ1-4
CAWSEYGNEQFF TGTGCCTGGAGTGAATACGGTAATGAGCAGTTCTTC - TRBV30 - TRBJ2-1
CAVPRNEGTEAFF TGTGCCGTACCTCGAAATGAGGGCACTGAAGCTTTCTTT - TRBV6-5 - TRBJ1-1
CASLPGIGTDTQYF TGTGCCAGCCTCCCAGGGATCGGCACAGATACGCAGTATTTT - TRBV6-5 - TRBJ2-3
CASSYKNTEAFF TGTGCCAGCAGTTACAAGAACACTGAAGCTTTCTTT - TRBV6-5 - TRBJ1-1
CASMGTGGGQPQHF TGTGCCAGTATGGGGACAGGGGGCGGTCAGCCCCAGCATTTT TRBD1 TRBV19 - TRBJ1-5
CASSPGPPYGYTF TGTGCCAGCAGTCCCGGGCCTCCCTATGGCTACACCTTC - TRBV6-5 - TRBJ1-2
CSGGGAYMQYF TGCAGCGGGGGAGGGGCCTACATGCAGTATTTT TRBD2 TRBV20-1 - TRBJ2-3
CASSTSGGGTDTQYF TGTGCCAGCAGTACTAGCGGGGGAGGCACAGATACGCAGTATTTT TRBD2 TRBV6-4 - TRBJ2-3
CSARAGDPQYF TGCAGTGCTAGAGCGGGCGACCCCCAGTACTTC - TRBV20-1 - TRBJ2-5
CASSQSFTGTKISVEQFF TGTGCCAGCAGCCAGAGCTTCACCGGGACGAAAATCTCCGTAGAGCAGTTCTTC - TRBV14 once TRBJ2-1
CTSSQDCPPAGGPAYNEQFF TGCACCAGCAGCCAAGATTGTCCGCCAGCGGGAGGGCCCGCCTACAATGAGCAGTTCTTC - TRBV1 - TRBJ2-1
CAISETPGAGVSTDTQYF TGTGCCATCAGTGAGACTCCGGGGGCAGGGGTGTCCACAGATACGCAGTATTTT - TRBV10-3 - TRBJ2-3
CASSQVGYQNIQYF TGTGCCAGCAGCCAAGTGGGGTATCAAAACATTCAGTACTTC - TRBV3-1/TRBV3-2 - TRBJ2-4
CASSFGPTNTGELFF TGTGCCAGCAGCTTTGGGCCCACGAACACCGGGGAGCTGTTTTTT - TRBV7-6 - TRBJ2-2
CASSLGVLNSYEQYF TGTGCCAGCAGCTTAGGGGTCCTAAACTCCTACGAGCAGTACTTC - TRBV5-4 - TRBJ2-7
CASSLDNRSYEQYF TGCGCCAGCAGCTTGGATAACCGCTCCTACGAGCAGTACTTC - TRBV5-1 - TRBJ2-7
CASSFRVTTGELFF TGTGCCAGCAGTTTTAGGGTTACGACCGGGGAGCTGTTTTTT - TRBV6-2/TRBV6-3 - TRBJ2-2
CASSQDQSGEGVETQYF TGTGCCAGCAGCCAAGATCAGAGCGGGGAGGGCGTAGAGACCCAGTACTTC TRBD2 TRBV3-1/TRBV3-2 few TRBJ2-5
CASFQGQNQPQHF TGTGCCAGCTTCCAGGGGCAAAATCAGCCCCAGCATTTT - TRBV5-6 - TRBJ1-5
CASSVDSRMGGYTF TGTGCCAGCAGTGTCGACTCCCGGATGGGAGGCTACACCTTC - TRBV2 - TRBJ1-2
CASSEQSGGLNEQFF TGCGCCAGCAGCGAGCAGTCGGGAGGGCTCAATGAGCAGTTCTTC TRBD2 TRBV10-1 - TRBJ2-1
CATTDRGNTEAFF TGTGCCACCACGGACAGGGGGAACACTGAAGCTTTCTTT TRBD1 TRBV19 - TRBJ1-1
CASSLHRGDTGELFF TGTGCCAGCTCACTACACCGGGGTGACACCGGGGAGCTGTTTTTT - TRBV18 - TRBJ2-2
CASSPWTGAFYEQYF TGTGCCAGCTCACCATGGACAGGCGCCTTCTACGAGCAGTACTTC TRBD1 TRBV18 - TRBJ2-7